This is a list of T cell receptor beta chains from one sample in a study of cytomegalovirus exposure and HLA in healthy donors. Sequenced by immunoSEQ multiplex PCR; TCRdb stores in-frame clones only, minus some. This table holds 180,000 or so clones, approximately 87% found once. The sequencing sample was made of PBMCs. The origin of the receptors is a woman in her 30s in good health and CMV-seronegative. Each CDR3 is given with its conserved first and last residue. The D gene is left open where the match is weak. Clone size is given for some rows only: seen once, a few or many times, or a class if the clone is expanded.

v_gene	j_gene	abundance	d_gene	CDR3nt	CDR3aa
TRBV27	TRBJ1-3	.	.	TGTGCCAGCAGTCGTCGAGGCTCTGGAAACACCATATATTTT	CASSRRGSGNTIYF
TRBV5-5	TRBJ1-1	.	TRBD1	TGTGCCAGCAGATTGCAGGGGGCTGCTGAAGCTTTCTTT	CASRLQGAAEAFF
TRBV6-5	TRBJ1-2	.	.	TGTGCCAGCAGTCTTCAGGGGAGTGTGAGCGGCTACACCTTC	CASSLQGSVSGYTF
TRBV5-4	TRBJ2-3	.	.	TGTGCCAGCAGCCCCCGGCAGTCCGGATATCGGGTCACAGATACGCAGTATTTT	CASSPRQSGYRVTDTQYF
TRBV18	TRBJ1-1	.	.	TGTGCCAGCTCAACCCAGGCGAACACTGAAGCTTTCTTT	CASSTQANTEAFF
TRBV7-9	TRBJ1-4	.	.	TGTGCCAGCAGCCCGAGGGAATATGAAAAACTGTTTTTT	CASSPREYEKLFF
TRBV2	TRBJ1-5	.	TRBD1	TGTGCCAGCTCCCGGGACAGTTTCAATCAGCCCCAGCATTTT	CASSRDSFNQPQHF
TRBV19	TRBJ1-5	.	TRBD1	TGTGCCAGTAGCTGGAGACAGGGCTATAGCAATCAGCCCCAGCATTTT	CASSWRQGYSNQPQHF
TRBV9	TRBJ1-1	.	.	TGTGCCAGCAGCGTAGGTGCGGGCGGTGGTGTGAACACTGAAGCTTTCTTT	CASSVGAGGGVNTEAFF
TRBV27	TRBJ2-1	.	.	TGTGCCAGCAGTTTAGGAGCGGGTACTTCCTACAATGAGCAGTTCTTC	CASSLGAGTSYNEQFF
TRBV6-1	TRBJ2-7	.	.	TGTGCCAGCATCCGCCGGGACAAGTACTACGAGCAGTACTTC	CASIRRDKYYEQYF
TRBV10-1	TRBJ2-2	.	.	TGCGCCAGCAGTGGGCTGGTGAACACCGGGGAGCTGTTTTTT	CASSGLVNTGELFF
TRBV30	TRBJ2-3	.	.	TGTGCCTGGAGTGGCTGGGGGGAGGGGGCAGATACGCAGTATTTT	CAWSGWGEGADTQYF
TRBV30	TRBJ2-7	once	TRBD1	TGTGCCTGGAGTGCGTTACAGGGGGCCTACGAGCAGTACTTC	CAWSALQGAYEQYF
TRBV15	TRBJ2-3	.	TRBD1	TGTGCCACCAGCAGAGGACAGGGGGTCACAGATACGCAGTATTTT	CATSRGQGVTDTQYF
TRBV27	TRBJ2-3	once	TRBD2	TGTGCCAGCAGTTTAGGTGGGAGGGGCACAGATACGCAGTATTTT	CASSLGGRGTDTQYF
TRBV23-1	TRBJ2-7	once	.	TGCGCCAGCAGCCAATACTTGGCCCGGGACACGTCCTACGAGCAGTACTTC	CASSQYLARDTSYEQYF
TRBV19	TRBJ2-7	.	TRBD2	TGTGCCAGTAGTCCCCGTGGGAGCGGGGGCTCCTACGAGCAGTACTTC	CASSPRGSGGSYEQYF
TRBV2	TRBJ1-6	.	TRBD1	TGTGCCAGCAGGCCCAGACAGGGGGATAATTCACCCCTCCACTTT	CASRPRQGDNSPLHF
TRBV27	TRBJ2-5	.	.	TGTGCCAGCAGTTTTAAATTCGACACCCAAGAGACCCAGTACTTC	CASSFKFDTQETQYF
TRBV9	TRBJ1-5	.	TRBD1	TGTGCCAGCAGCGTAGGAACAGGGGATAGCTATCAGCCCCAGCATTTT	CASSVGTGDSYQPQHF
TRBV9	TRBJ2-2	.	.	TGTGCCAGCAGCCTTTCGGGACAAGTCACCGGGGAGCTGTTTTTT	CASSLSGQVTGELFF
TRBV15	TRBJ2-7	few	.	TGTGCCACCAGCATCCATATAGGGGCGGGGGCCAGCTACGAGCAGTACTTC	CATSIHIGAGASYEQYF
TRBV18	TRBJ2-7	.	.	TGTGCCAGCTCACCAGGATGGGCCCTCGACGGCGAGCAGTACTTC	CASSPGWALDGEQYF
TRBV9	TRBJ2-3	.	TRBD2	TGTGCCAGCAGCGCTAGCGGGGGTATCGCAGATACGCAGTATTTT	CASSASGGIADTQYF
TRBV4-2	TRBJ2-7	.	TRBD2	TGTGCCAGCAGCCAAGGGACTAGCGGGGTTGAGCAGTACTTC	CASSQGTSGVEQYF
TRBV30	TRBJ2-1	.	TRBD1	TGTGCCTGGGGGGGCCGACAGGGGGCGGCCTACAATGAGCAGTTCTTC	CAWGGRQGAAYNEQFF
TRBV30	TRBJ1-1	.	TRBD1	TGTGCCTGGAGGCCTGGGGTGTGGCGGGACAGGGGCCGGAACACTGAAGCTTTCTTT	CAWRPGVWRDRGRNTEAFF
TRBV10-1	TRBJ1-5	.	.	TGCGCCAGCAGTGATAACTCCCCCGGCGGGCCCCAGCATTTT	CASSDNSPGGPQHF
TRBV5-6	TRBJ2-3	.	.	TGTGCCAGCAGCTTGGATATGTTTGCGACTCCAGATACGCAGTATTTT	CASSLDMFATPDTQYF
TRBV6-5	TRBJ1-6	.	.	TGTGCCAGCAGTTACGCCGGGCCCCTCCACTTT	CASSYAGPLHF
TRBV6-1	TRBJ2-2	.	.	TGTGCCAGCAGGGGACACGGGAACACCGGGGAGCTGTTTTTT	CASRGHGNTGELFF
TRBV11-2	TRBJ1-5	.	TRBD1	TGTGCCAGCAGCCGAACGACAGGGCCGAATCAGCCCCAGCATTTT	CASSRTTGPNQPQHF
TRBV15	TRBJ1-5	.	.	TGTGCCACCAGCGAGGAGGACAATCAGCCCCAGCATTTT	CATSEEDNQPQHF
TRBV10-1	TRBJ1-1	.	.	TGCGCCAGCAGTGGCGGCGGGAACACTGAAGCTTTCTTT	CASSGGGNTEAFF
TRBV6-6	TRBJ2-3	once	TRBD2	TGTGCCAGCAGCCGCGTTAGCGGGGGTAGCACAGATACGCAGTATTTT	CASSRVSGGSTDTQYF
TRBV18	TRBJ2-1	.	TRBD2	TGTGCCAGCTCACCAGCCCTAGCGGGGGGGCATGAGCAGTTCTTC	CASSPALAGGHEQFF
TRBV6-6	TRBJ1-1	.	TRBD1	TGTGCCAGCAGTTACGGTAACAGGGGGTCTGAAGCTTTCTTT	CASSYGNRGSEAFF
TRBV6-1	TRBJ1-4	.	.	TGTGCCAGCAGTGAATCGATGGGGCAGGGCGATGAAAAACTGTTTTTT	CASSESMGQGDEKLFF
TRBV18	TRBJ2-5	.	.	TGTGCCAGCTCACCAACGGAAGAGACCCAGTACTTC	CASSPTEETQYF
TRBV5-5	TRBJ2-7	.	.	TGTGCCAGCAGCTTGGTGGTCGGGGGTGCCTACGAGCAGTACTTC	CASSLVVGGAYEQYF
TRBV5-1	TRBJ2-1	once	.	TGCGCCAGCCAGGGTGAGCTTTACAATGAGCAGTTCTTC	CASQGELYNEQFF
TRBV25-1	TRBJ2-2	.	.	TGTGCCAGCAGCTTAACAGGGTCCGGGGAGCTGTTTTTT	CASSLTGSGELFF